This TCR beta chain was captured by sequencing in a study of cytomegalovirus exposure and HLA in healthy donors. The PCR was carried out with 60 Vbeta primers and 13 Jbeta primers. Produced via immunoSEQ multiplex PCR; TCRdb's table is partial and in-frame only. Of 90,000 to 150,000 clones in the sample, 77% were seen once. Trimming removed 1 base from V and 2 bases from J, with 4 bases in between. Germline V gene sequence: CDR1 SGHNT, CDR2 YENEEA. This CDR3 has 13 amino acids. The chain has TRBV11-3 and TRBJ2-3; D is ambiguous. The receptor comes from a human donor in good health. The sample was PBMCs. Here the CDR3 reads CASSLVYTDTQYF. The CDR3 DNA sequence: TGTGCCAGCAGCTTAGTATACACAGATACGCAGTATTTT.